Below, 14 T cell receptor beta chains from the same sample are listed, as sequenced in a study of blood T cell repertoires in COVID-19. TCRdb keeps only in-frame clones here, not all; method: immunoSEQ multiplex PCR. The sample has 350,000 to 450,000 clones, 87% seen once; the top ten hold over 2%. Sequenced input: peripheral blood. The origin of the receptors is a woman between 55 and 75 years old with COVID-19, enrolled during active disease.

The rearrangement links TRBV18 to TRBJ1-4; 8 bases fit TRBD1. Germline V gene data show CDR1 as KGHSH and CDR2 as LQKENI. V lost 6 bases, J lost 7 bases, and 10 bases stayed unmatched. The CDR3 spans 15 residues. This CDR3 reads CASSRAGQGSEKLFF. CDR3 nucleotides: TGTGCCAGCTCGCGCGCTGGACAGGGAAGTGAAAAACTGTTTTTT.

The J gene is TRBJ2-2, the V gene TRBV6-1, with TRBD2 matching 9 bases. CDR1 is MNHNS, CDR2 SASEGT, per germline. The CDR3 loop spans 18 amino acids. With 4 bases clipped from V and 0 bases from J, the junction kept 9 bases outside the gene matches. CDR3 amino acids: CASSVGSGGSPNTGELFF. The CDR3 nucleotides are TGTGCCAGCAGTGTGGGTAGCGGGGGAAGTCCGAACACCGGGGAGCTGTTTTTT.

This chain links TRBV15 with TRBJ2-5, with 14 bases lining up with TRBD2. This CDR3 is 18 amino acids long. Germline assignment: CDR1 LNHNV and CDR2 YYDKDF (reference sequence). The V gene end was trimmed by 3 bases and the J gene end by 2 bases; junction bases not matched to a gene: 8. The CDR3 nucleotides read TGTGCCACCAGCAGGGAACCGGGACTAGCGGGGGATCAAGAGACCCAGTACTTC. This sequence encodes CATSREPGLAGDQETQYF.

The chain carries TRBV5-1 and TRBJ2-1; tentative D call: TRBD2 (5 bases). CDR1 and CDR2 from the germline V gene are SGHRS and YFSETQ. This CDR3 has 12 amino acids. V was clipped by 2 bases and J by 9 bases, with 9 bases between them. The CDR3 nucleotides are TGCGCCAGCAGCTTCAAAGGGAGTGAGCAGTTCTTC. Protein sequence: CASSFKGSEQFF.

Concerning this clone: This specimen includes other DNA sequences encoding the same CDR3. The chain combines TRBV6-5 with TRBJ2-7; 8 bases are shared with TRBD1. Germline V CDR1 and CDR2: MNHEY, SVGAGI. The CDR3 totals 14 residues. V lost 5 bases and J lost 2; bases outside the gene matches: 5. CDR3 in amino acids: CASSPWTGTYEQYF. The CDR3 nucleotides read TGTGCCAGCAGTCCCTGGACAGGGACCTACGAGCAGTACTTC.

This chain links TRBV12-3 or TRBV12-4 with TRBJ1-5; the D is unclear. Deletions cut 2 bases from V and 6 bases from J, with 5 bases between. CDR3 length equals 12 residues. CDR3 protein: CASSLIGQPQHF. The CDR3 nucleotides read TGTGCCAGCAGTTTAATCGGTCAGCCCCAGCATTTT.

The chain links TRBV6-1 to TRBJ2-3; D is ambiguous. This CDR3 is built from 15 residues. V was clipped by 1 base and J by 1 base, with 9 bases between them. CDR1 and CDR2 from the germline V gene are MNHNS and SASEGT. The CDR3 region is CASSEGLPRTDTQYF. In DNA form, the CDR3 reads TGTGCCAGCAGTGAAGGGCTCCCTCGCACAGATACGCAGTATTTT.

The chain employs TRBV6-6 and TRBJ2-7; TRBD2 is a possible D gene (5 bases). V gave up 1 base and J gave up 6 bases, with 10 bases separating them. Germline assignment: CDR1 MNHNY and CDR2 SVGAGI (reference sequence). The CDR3 is made up of 13 amino acids. This chain's CDR3 is CASSYFAAAEQYF. The CDR3 bases are TGTGCCAGCAGTTACTTCGCAGCGGCCGAGCAGTACTTC.

The V call is TRBV19, the J call TRBJ1-1, with TRBD1 matching over 8 bases. Germline-derived CDR1 and CDR2 are LNHDA and SQIVND (reference sequence). There are 17 residues in the CDR3. The V gene end was trimmed by 8 bases and the J gene end by 2 bases; junction bases not matched to a gene: 16. The CDR3 loop reads CASLPFPGGAENTEAFF. For the CDR3, the DNA is TGTGCCAGTCTCCCATTTCCAGGGGGCGCGGAAAACACTGAAGCTTTCTTT.

The CDR3 protein is CASSQDVIRTSSETQYF. The CDR3 DNA follows: TGTGCCAGCAGCCAAGATGTAATTCGGACTAGTTCTGAGACCCAGTACTTC. V gene TRBV14 combines with J gene TRBJ2-5; the match to TRBD2 covers 7 bases. Unmatched junction bases numbered 12, after V lost 0 bases and J lost 5 bases. The germline CDR1 and CDR2 sequences are SGHDN and FVKESK. The CDR3 loop spans 17 amino acids.

The J gene is TRBJ1-1, the V gene TRBV19; 8 positions agree with TRBD1. Germline loops: CDR1 LNHDA, CDR2 SQIVND (reference sequence). Unmatched junction bases numbered 9, after V lost 5 bases and J lost 7 bases. The CDR3 spans 14 residues. CDR3 residues: CASSSPGTGLEAFF. The CDR3 nucleotides read TGTGCCAGTAGTTCCCCTGGGACAGGCCTTGAAGCTTTCTTT. The full variable domain, completed using reference TRBV19 and TRBJ1-1, is DGGITQSPKYLFRKEGQNVTLSCEQNLNHDAMYWYRQDPGQGLRLIYYSQIVNDFQKGDIAEGYSVSREKKESFPLTVTSAQKNPTAFYLCASSSPGTGLEAFFGQGTRLTVV.

The chain couples TRBV5-1 to TRBJ1-1; 9 bases map to TRBD1. The CDR3 is 14 residues long. V gave up 2 bases and J gave up 7 bases; unmatched junction bases: 6. Germline V gene data show CDR1 as SGHRS and CDR2 as YFSETQ. The CDR3 sequence: CASSLKGTGSEAFF. CDR3 sequence (DNA): TGCGCCAGCAGCTTAAAGGGGACAGGGAGTGAAGCTTTCTTT.

This chain uses TRBV2 with TRBJ1-5; D remains unclear. This CDR3 has 14 residues. Trimming left V 2 bases short and J 3 bases short, with 8 bases between. Germline loops: CDR1 SNHLY, CDR2 FYNNEI. CDR3 coding DNA: TGTGCCAGCAGTGAAACTCATGCCAATCAGCCCCAGCATTTT. It yields the protein CASSETHANQPQHF. The whole variable domain, filled in from reference TRBV2 and TRBJ1-5, reads EPEVTQTPSHQVTQMGQEVILRCVPISNHLYFYWYRQILGQKVEFLVSFYNNEISEKSEIFDDQFSVERPDGSNFTLKIRSTKLEDSAMYFCASSETHANQPQHFGDGTRLSIL.

The V and J genes are TRBV28 and TRBJ1-1; the D is unclear. The CDR3 extends over 11 amino acids. Germline assignment: CDR1 MDHEN and CDR2 SYDVKM. V was trimmed by 3 bases and J by 7 bases, leaving 6 bases between them. This CDR3 reads CASSFIGEAFF. The CDR3 DNA follows: TGTGCCAGCAGTTTCATCGGTGAAGCTTTCTTT.